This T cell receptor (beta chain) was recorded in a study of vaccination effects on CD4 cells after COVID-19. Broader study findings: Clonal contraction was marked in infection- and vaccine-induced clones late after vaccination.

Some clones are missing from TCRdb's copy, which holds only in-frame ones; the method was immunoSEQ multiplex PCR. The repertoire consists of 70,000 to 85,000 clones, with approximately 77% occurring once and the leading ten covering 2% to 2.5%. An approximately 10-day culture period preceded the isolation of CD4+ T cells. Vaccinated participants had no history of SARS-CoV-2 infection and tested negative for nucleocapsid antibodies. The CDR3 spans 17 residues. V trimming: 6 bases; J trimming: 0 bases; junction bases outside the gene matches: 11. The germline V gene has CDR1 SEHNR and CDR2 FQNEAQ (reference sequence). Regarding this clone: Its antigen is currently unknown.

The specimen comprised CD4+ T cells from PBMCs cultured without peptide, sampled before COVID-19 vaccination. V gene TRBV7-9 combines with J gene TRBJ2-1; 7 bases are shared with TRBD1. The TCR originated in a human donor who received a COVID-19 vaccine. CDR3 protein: CASRYIPDRYSYNEQFF. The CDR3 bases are TGTGCCAGCAGATATATCCCGGACAGGTACTCCTACAATGAGCAGTTCTTC.